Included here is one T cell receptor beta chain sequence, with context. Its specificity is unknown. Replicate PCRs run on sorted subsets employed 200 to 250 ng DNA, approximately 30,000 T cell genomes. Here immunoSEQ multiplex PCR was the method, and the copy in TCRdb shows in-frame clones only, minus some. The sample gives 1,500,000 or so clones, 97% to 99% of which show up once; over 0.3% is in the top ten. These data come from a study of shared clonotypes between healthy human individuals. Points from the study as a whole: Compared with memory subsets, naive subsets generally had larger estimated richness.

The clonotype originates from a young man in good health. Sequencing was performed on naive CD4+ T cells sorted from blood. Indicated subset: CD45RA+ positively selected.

The CDR3, as DNA: TGCGCCAGCAGCCGAACAGGTCGGGGAACAGGAAACACCATATATTTT. It is translated as CASSRTGRGTGNTIYF. The genes are TRBV5-1 and TRBJ1-3, with a possible D match to TRBD1 (5 bases). Germline CDR1 is SGHRS and CDR2 is YFSETQ. The CDR3 has 16 residues. The V end was cut by 4 bases, the J end by 4 bases, with 18 bases between.